This record concerns one TCR beta chain sequence. The antigen it binds to is not known. The record has no base qualities; no much larger clone is one base away. According to the germline V gene, CDR1 reads SGHTA and CDR2 reads FQGNSA. V sheds 5 bases and J sheds 4 bases, leaving 15 bases between their ends. The CDR3 runs 15 residues from the cysteine to the phenylalanine. Solely the CDR3 DNA is kept, with 45 bases framed from the first base. The sample comes from a study of T cell responses to AZD1222 COVID-19 vaccine (dated by TCRdb to about 2021). For the study in its entirety: Because spike-specific TCR depth and breadth did not differ between the two schedules, AZD1222 recipients who got a second dose at roughly 4 weeks were pooled with those who got a second dose at roughly 12 weeks. A total of about 230 trial participants underwent TCR sequencing, of whom nearly 210 received two doses of AZD1222 and about 25 received two doses of the MenACWY control vaccine. Enrollment into the trials was organized by age into subgroups of 18-55, 56-69 and 70-plus years, and those subgroups contained roughly 150, 30 and 60 TCR-sequenced participants, respectively.

The intended sense of this specimen's time point label: baseline before first vaccination. Samples from vaccinated people were obtained from the UK trials COV001 and COV002, which included a single-blind randomized controlled phase 2/3 trial of AZD1222 (ChAdOx1 nCoV-19) in healthy adults. For TCRbeta chain sequencing, PBMC samples were collected from trial participants at day 0 and at day 28 after the second dose. The paper as a whole reports these results and caveats: A significant rise in spike-specific TCR breadth and depth was observed after two AZD1222 doses relative to day 0 and relative to MenACWY recipients. Reportedly, close to half of the unique spike-specific TCRs recognized epitopes lying outside the regions that are mutated in the B.1.351 and B.1.1.7 variants. Because no day 14 peak-response samples were available, the repertoires could be characterized only after the peak T cell response. Most participants were white British and females outnumbered males, and the authors suggested that clonal diversity may have been underestimated. Conclusions about previously exposed vaccinees are limited, since just 6 or 7 AZD1222 recipients were seropositive for SARS-CoV-2 at baseline. In the small 56-69-year group, the increase in depth fell short of significance, most likely because of low power. CD4 TCRs associated with the vaccine covered the entire spike protein, and the dominant responses were in regions 160-218 and 743-854.

The CDR3 regions of human TCRbeta chains were analyzed by immunosequencing. On the study's bioinformatics: TCRs in the repertoires were compared against a reference library of SARS-CoV-2-specific TCRs that had been generated with the MIRA antigen-specificity platform. Breadth was defined as the fraction of unique TCRs that were SARS-CoV-2-associated. Depth was defined as the fraction of total T cells that were SARS-CoV-2-associated. Using the MIRA data, each spike-specific TCR was assigned both to the spike region to which the TCR was reactive and to a CD4 or CD8 class. Log10-transformed breadth and depth values were compared by one-way ANOVA with Sidak's multiple comparisons tests. The table was pulled from immuneACCESS by TCRdb, which kept in-frame rearrangements only. Such tables lose some clones; where checked, under half of the loss comes from unresolved V genes, and the rest has no known cause. V, J and clone size were drawn from that table, and D and trimming were deduced from the DNA. In this sample the table shows fewer than 250,000 clones, 85% to 95% of which occur a single time. 1% to 1.5% of the sample goes to the ten largest clones.

This chain is built from TRBV7-2 and TRBJ1-3; TRBD1 could be the D gene, as 5 bases match. This TCR came from an adult in good health. Source: peripheral blood, taken on day 0 of AZD1222 vaccination. CDR3 sequence: CASSPEGFSGNTIYF. The DNA sequence follows: TGTGCCAGCAGCCCCGAGGGGTTTAGCGGAAACACCATATATTTT.